This T cell receptor beta chain was retrieved from a study of cytomegalovirus exposure and HLA in healthy donors. General observations from the study: According to the study, 160 or so TCR beta chains were cytomegalovirus-associated. A later analysis, which compared TCR beta chains of equal frequency, found the HLA-associated ones more clonally expanded. Reportedly, fewer N-insertions than the 666-donor mean appeared in an Asian-associated ancestry cluster in a later analysis. In a later analysis, a missense DCLRE1C variant was linked to TCR beta V- and J-gene trimming.

Comments on this clone: Its antigen is unknown.

PCR was performed using 60 Vbeta and 13 Jbeta primers. Data came from immunoSEQ multiplex PCR; TCRdb stores just in-frame clones and leaves some out. The repertoire holds 100,000 or so clones, with about 69% as singletons. The ends lost 4 bases at V and 4 bases at J; junction bases unmatched: 3. CDR1 is SGHTA and CDR2 is FQGNSA in the germline V gene. This CDR3 region has 13 residues. V usage is TRBV7-2 and J usage is TRBJ1-2; TRBD1 matches at 7 bases. This clonotype was sampled from a man aged 35 to 55 in good health and CMV-seronegative. The specimen sequenced was PBMCs. For the CDR3, the DNA is TGTGCCAGCAGCTCATCAGGGGGCTATGGCTACACCTTC. Encoded protein: CASSSSGGYGYTF.